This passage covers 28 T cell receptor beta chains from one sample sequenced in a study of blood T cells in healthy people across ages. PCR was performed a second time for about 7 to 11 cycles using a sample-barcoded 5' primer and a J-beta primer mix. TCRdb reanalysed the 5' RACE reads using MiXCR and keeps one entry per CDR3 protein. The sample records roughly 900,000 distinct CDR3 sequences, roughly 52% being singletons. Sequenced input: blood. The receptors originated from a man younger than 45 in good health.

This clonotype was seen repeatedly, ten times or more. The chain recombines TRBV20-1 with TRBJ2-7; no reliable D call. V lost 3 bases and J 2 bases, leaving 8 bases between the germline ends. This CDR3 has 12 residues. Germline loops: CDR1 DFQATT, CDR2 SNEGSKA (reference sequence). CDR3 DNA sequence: TGCAGTGCTAGTCCCCAGGCCTACGAGCAGTACTTC. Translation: CSASPQAYEQYF.

The CDR3 loop is CAIKWSEGTDTQYF. Written as DNA, the CDR3 is TGTGCCATAAAGTGGAGTGAGGGCACAGATACGCAGTATTTT. The chain recombines TRBV10-3 with TRBJ2-3; unclear D gene. CDR1 is ENHRY, CDR2 SYGVKD, per germline. V was pared by 9 bases and J by 1 base, with 14 bases between. The CDR3 sequence is 14 residues long.

The DNA of the CDR3 is TGTGCCAGCAGTTTGAGCGGGTTCTCCTACGAGCAGTACTTC. Protein product: CASSLSGFSYEQYF. The chain employs TRBV12-3 or TRBV12-4 and TRBJ2-7; D perhaps matches TRBD2 (6 bases). This CDR3 spans 14 amino acids. V was pared by 3 bases and J by 0 bases, with 9 bases between.

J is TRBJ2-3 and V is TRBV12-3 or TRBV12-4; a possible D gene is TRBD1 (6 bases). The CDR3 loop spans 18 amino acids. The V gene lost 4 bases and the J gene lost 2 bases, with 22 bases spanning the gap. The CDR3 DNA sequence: TGTGCCAGCAGTTCCCTACTCGGTGGGGGCGCTTTCACAGATACGCAGTATTTT. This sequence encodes CASSSLLGGGAFTDTQYF.

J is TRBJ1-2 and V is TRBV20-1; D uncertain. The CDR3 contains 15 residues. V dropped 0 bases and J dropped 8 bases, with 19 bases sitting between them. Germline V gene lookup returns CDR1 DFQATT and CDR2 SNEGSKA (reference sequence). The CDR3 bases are TGCAGTGCTAGAGATGGTTCGATACCAAGGGTCGGCTACACCTTC. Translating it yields CSARDGSIPRVGYTF.

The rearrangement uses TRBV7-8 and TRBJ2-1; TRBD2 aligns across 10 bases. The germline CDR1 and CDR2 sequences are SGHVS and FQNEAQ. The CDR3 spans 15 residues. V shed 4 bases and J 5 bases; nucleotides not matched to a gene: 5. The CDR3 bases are TGTGCCAGCAGCTGGGAGCGGGGGGGGAACAATGAGCAGTTCTTC. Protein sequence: CASSWERGGNNEQFF.

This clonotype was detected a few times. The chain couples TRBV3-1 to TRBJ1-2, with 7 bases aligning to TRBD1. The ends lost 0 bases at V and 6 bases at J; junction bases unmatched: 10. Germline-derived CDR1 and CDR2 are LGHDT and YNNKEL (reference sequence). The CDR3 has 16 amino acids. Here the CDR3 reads CASSQDGGRGRNGYTF. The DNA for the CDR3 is TGTGCCAGCAGCCAAGATGGGGGCAGGGGGAGAAATGGCTACACCTTC. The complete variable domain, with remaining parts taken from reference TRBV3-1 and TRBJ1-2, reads DTAVSQTPKYLVTQMGNDKSIKCEQNLGHDTMYWYKQDSKKFLKIMFSYNNKELIINETVPNRFSPKSPDKAHLNLHINSLELGDSAVYFCASSQDGGRGRNGYTFGSGTRLTVV.

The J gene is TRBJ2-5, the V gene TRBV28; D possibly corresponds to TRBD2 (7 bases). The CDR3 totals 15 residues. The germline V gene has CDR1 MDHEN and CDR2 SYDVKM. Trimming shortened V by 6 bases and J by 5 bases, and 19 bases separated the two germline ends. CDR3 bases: TGTGCCAGCAGCTGGGGGGGGGGCGCGAGGGAGACCCAGTACTTC. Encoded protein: CASSWGGGARETQYF. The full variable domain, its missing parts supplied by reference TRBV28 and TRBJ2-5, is DVKVTQSSRYLVKRTGEKVFLECVQDMDHENMFWYRQDPGLGLRLIYFSYDVKMKEKGDIPEGYSVSREKKERFSLILESASTNQTSMYLCASSWGGGARETQYFGPGTRLLVL.

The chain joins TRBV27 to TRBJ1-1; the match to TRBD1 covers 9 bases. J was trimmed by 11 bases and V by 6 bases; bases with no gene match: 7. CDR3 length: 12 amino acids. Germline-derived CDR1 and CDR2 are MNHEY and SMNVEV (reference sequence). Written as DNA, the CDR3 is TGTGCCAGCAGACCGGGACAGGGAACCGCTTTCTTT. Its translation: CASRPGQGTAFF.

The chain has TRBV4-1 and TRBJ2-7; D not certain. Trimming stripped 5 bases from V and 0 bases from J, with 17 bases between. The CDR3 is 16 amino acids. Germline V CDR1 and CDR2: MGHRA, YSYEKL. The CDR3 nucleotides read TGCGCCAGCAGCAAGGAACGAGACGGAGCCTCCTACGAGCAGTACTTC. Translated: CASSKERDGASYEQYF.

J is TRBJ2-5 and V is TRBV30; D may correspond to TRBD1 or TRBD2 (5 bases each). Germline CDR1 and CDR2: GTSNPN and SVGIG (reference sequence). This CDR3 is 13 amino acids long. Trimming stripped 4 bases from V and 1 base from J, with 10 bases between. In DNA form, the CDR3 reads TGTGCCTGGACCCCGGGACGCCAAGAGACCCAGTACTTC. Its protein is CAWTPGRQETQYF.

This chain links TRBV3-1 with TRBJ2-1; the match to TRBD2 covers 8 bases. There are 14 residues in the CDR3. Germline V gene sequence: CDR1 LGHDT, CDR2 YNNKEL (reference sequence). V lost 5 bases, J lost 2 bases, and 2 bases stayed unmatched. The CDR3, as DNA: TGTGCCAGCAGCACGCGGGGGGCCTACAATGAGCAGTTCTTC. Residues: CASSTRGAYNEQFF.

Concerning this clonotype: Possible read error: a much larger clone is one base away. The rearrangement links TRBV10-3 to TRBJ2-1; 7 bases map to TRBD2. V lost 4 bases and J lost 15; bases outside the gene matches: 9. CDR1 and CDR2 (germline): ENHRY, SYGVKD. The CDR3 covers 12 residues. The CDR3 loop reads CAISVEERDLFF. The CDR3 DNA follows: TGTGCCATCAGTGTGGAAGAGCGGGACCTGTTCTTC.

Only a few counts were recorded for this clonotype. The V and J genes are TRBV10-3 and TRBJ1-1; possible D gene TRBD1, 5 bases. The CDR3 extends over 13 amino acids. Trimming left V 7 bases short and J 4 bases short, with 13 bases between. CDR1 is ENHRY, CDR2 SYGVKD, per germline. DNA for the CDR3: TGTGCCATCAAGGCAGGGTCCTCCACTGAAGCTTTCTTT. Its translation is CAIKAGSSTEAFF.

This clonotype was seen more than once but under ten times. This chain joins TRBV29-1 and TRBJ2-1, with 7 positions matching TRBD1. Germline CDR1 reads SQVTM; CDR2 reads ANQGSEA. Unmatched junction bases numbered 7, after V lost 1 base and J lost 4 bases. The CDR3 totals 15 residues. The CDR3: CSVEVWDSQYNEQFF. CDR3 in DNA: TGCAGCGTTGAAGTATGGGACAGCCAGTACAATGAGCAGTTCTTC.

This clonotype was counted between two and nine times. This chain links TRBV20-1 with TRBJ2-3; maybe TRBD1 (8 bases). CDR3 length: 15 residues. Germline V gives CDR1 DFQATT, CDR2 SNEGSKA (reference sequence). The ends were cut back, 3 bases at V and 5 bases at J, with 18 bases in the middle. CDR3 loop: CSARAVDREGDTQYF. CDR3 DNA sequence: TGCAGTGCTAGGGCCGTGGACAGGGAGGGAGATACGCAGTATTTT.

Here the CDR3 reads CASSLAEGANYEQYF. CDR3 sequence (DNA): TGTGCCAGCAGCTTAGCTGAGGGGGCCAACTACGAGCAGTACTTC. The rearrangement links TRBV7-9 to TRBJ2-7; 7 nucleotides align to TRBD1. This CDR3 is built from 15 residues. CDR1 is SEHNR and CDR2 is FQNEAQ in the germline V gene (reference sequence). Unmatched junction bases numbered 5, after V lost 0 bases and J lost 3 bases.

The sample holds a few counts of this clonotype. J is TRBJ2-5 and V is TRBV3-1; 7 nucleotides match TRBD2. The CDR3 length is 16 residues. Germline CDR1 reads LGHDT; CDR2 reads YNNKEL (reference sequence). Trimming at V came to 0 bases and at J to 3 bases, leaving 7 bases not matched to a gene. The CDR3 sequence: CASSQEPAGKEETQYF. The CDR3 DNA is TGTGCCAGCAGCCAAGAACCAGCGGGGAAAGAAGAGACCCAGTACTTC.

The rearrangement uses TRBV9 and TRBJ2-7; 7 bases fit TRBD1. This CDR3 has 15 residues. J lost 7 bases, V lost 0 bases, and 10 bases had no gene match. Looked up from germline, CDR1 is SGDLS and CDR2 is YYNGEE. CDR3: CASSVEGTDSNEQYF. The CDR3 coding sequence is TGTGCCAGCAGCGTAGAGGGGACAGATAGCAATGAGCAGTACTTC.

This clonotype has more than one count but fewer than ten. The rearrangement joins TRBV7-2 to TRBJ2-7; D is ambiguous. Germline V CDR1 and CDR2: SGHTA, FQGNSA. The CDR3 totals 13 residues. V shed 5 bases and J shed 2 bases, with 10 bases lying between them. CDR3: CASSPQTAYEQYF. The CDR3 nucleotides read TGTGCCAGCAGCCCCCAAACCGCCTACGAGCAGTACTTC.

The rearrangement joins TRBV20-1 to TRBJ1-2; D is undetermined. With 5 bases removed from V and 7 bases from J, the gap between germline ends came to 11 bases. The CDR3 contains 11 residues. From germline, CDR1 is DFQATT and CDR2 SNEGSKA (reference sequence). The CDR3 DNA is TGCAGTGCTCCCGAGAGGAGTGGCTACACCTTC. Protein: CSAPERSGYTF.

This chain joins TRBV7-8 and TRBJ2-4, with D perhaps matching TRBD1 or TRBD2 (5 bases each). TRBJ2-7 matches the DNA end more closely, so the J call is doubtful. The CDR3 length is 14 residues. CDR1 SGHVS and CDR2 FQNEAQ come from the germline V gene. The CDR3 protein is CASSLGGSTCEQYF. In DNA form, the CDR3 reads TGTGCCAGCAGCTTAGGGGGGAGCACCTGCGAGCAGTACTTC.

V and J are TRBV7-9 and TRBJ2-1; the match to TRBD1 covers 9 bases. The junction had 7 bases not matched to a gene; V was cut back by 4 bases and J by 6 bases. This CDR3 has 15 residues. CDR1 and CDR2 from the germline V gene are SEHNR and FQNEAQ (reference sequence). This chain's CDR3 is CASSSRDRVINEQFF. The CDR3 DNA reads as TGTGCCAGCAGCTCTCGGGACAGGGTAATCAATGAGCAGTTCTTC.

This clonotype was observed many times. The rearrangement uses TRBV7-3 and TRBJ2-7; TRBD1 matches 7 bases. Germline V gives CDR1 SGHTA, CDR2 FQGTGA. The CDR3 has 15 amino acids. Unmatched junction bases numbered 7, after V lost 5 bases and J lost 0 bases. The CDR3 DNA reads TGTGCCAGCAGCGTACTCGCAGGGGGCTCCTACGAGCAGTACTTC. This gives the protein CASSVLAGGSYEQYF.

The CDR3 coding sequence is TGTGCCAGCACCGATGACCATGATTTGACAGGGGGACCCTACAATGAGCAGTTCTTC. Its protein product is CASTDDHDLTGGPYNEQFF. V gene TRBV12-3 or TRBV12-4 combines with J gene TRBJ2-1; 9 nucleotides agree with TRBD1. The ends lost 7 bases at V and 2 bases at J; junction bases unmatched: 18. The CDR3 is 19 residues long.

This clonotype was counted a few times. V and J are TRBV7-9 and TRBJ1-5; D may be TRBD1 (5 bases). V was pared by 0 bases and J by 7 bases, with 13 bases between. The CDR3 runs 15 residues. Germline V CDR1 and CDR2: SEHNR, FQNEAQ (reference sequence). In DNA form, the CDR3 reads TGTGCCAGCAGCTTAGCCCAGGGAATTGGGCAGCCCCAGCATTTT. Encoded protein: CASSLAQGIGQPQHF.

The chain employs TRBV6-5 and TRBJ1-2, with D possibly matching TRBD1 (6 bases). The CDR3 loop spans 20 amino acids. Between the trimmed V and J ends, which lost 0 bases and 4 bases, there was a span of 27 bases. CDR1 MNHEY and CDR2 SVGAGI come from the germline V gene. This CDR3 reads CASSYSKPVTGQKRFYGYTF. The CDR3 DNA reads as TGTGCCAGCAGTTACTCGAAACCGGTCACAGGGCAGAAAAGATTCTATGGCTACACCTTC.

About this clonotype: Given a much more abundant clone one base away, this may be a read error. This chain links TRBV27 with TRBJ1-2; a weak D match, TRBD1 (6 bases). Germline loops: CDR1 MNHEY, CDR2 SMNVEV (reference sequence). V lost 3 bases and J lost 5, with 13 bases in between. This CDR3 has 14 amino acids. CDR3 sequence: CASSFEAGVYGYTF. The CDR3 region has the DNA TGTGCCAGCAGTTTCGAGGCAGGGGTGTATGGCTACACCTTC.